This record covers a single T cell receptor (beta chain). The record originates from a study of blood T cell repertoires in COVID-19. Across the whole study: Collection of acute and convalescent COVID-19 samples took place in the United States, Italy and Spain.

Generated by immunoSEQ multiplex PCR, the TCRdb table keeps only in-frame clones and is missing some. This repertoire shows roughly 310,000 clones, 88% found once; its top ten account for roughly 4%. The CDR3 length is 14 residues. Germline V lookup: CDR1 SGHNT, CDR2 YYREEE (reference sequence). V was cut by 4 bases and J by 2 bases, with 13 bases left in between. The sequence came from a woman aged 50 to 65 with active or convalescent COVID-19. Sequencing was done on a sample of peripheral blood. This chain joins TRBV5-4 and TRBJ2-7; a possible D gene is TRBD2 (5 bases). CDR3 sequence reads: CASSAGSGAYEQYF. CDR3 in DNA: TGTGCCAGCAGCGCCGGGTCCGGGGCCTACGAGCAGTACTTC.